This T cell receptor (beta chain) came from a study of human T cells and chemical hapten exposure. The time point is: patch test 1, 2 weeks after DPC sensitization. Treatment here: therapeutic diphenylcyclopropenone sensitization with weekly scalp DPC. Losses at the gene ends were 1 base for V and 4 bases for J; bases not matched to a gene: 0. The length of the CDR3 is 13 residues. Germline assignment: CDR1 SGHTA and CDR2 FQGTGA. This clonotype was seen repeatedly, ten times or more. Each CDR3 protein is one row after TCRdb ran MiXCR on the RACE reads. The top ten clones hold 2% to 2.5% of a sample with approximately 400,000 distinct CDR3 sequences, roughly 5% of them seen once.

The sequenced sample was whole blood, obtained in connection with sensitization to the hapten diphenylcyclopropenone (DPC). The TCR sequence derives from a woman aged 45-65 years with alopecia areata. Some clones in this sample may be carry-over from other donors' samples. This chain uses TRBV7-3 with TRBJ2-5, with TRBD1 matching 7 bases. CDR3 amino acids: CASSLNRGETQYF. In DNA, the CDR3 is TGTGCCAGCAGCTTAAACAGGGGAGAGACCCAGTACTTC.